These 9 T cell receptor beta chains came from one sample sequenced in a study of CDR3 diversity in severe acne. TCRdb analysed the PCR reads with MiXCR anew, one entry per CDR3 protein. The data show about 76,000 distinct CDR3 sequences, under 60% seen once. What was sequenced was blood. Source of these receptors: a male donor in good health, without acne.

The CDR3 loop reads CASSLSAGGSYEQYF. The CDR3 bases are TGTGCCAGCAGCTTATCGGCGGGGGGCTCCTACGAGCAGTACTTC. V and J are TRBV7-9 and TRBJ2-7, with 8 bases aligning to TRBD2. This CDR3 has 15 amino acids. Germline values: CDR1 SEHNR, CDR2 FQNEAQ (reference sequence). J was trimmed by 0 bases and V by 2 bases; bases with no gene match: 3.

The genes are TRBV14 and TRBJ1-1; tentatively, D is TRBD1 (5 bases). Deletions cut 8 bases from V and 0 bases from J, with 10 bases between. This CDR3 is 13 amino acids long. Germline loops: CDR1 SGHDN, CDR2 FVKESK. The CDR3 DNA is TGTGCCAGCTCCCTGACAGTGAACACTGAAGCTTTCTTT. Its protein product is CASSLTVNTEAFF.

This clonotype occurred once. The CDR3 does not close with the conserved phenylalanine or tryptophan, likely indicating a read error. V gene TRBV7-6 combines with J gene TRBJ2-7, with 8 bases that match TRBD1. The J segment lost 2 bases and the V segment lost 3 bases, leaving 3 bases of the junction unmatched. Germline V gene lookup returns CDR1 SGHVS and CDR2 FNYEAQ. This CDR3 has 14 residues. As DNA, the CDR3 is TGTGCCAGCAGCTTTGGGACAGGCACCTACGAGCAGTACTCC. As protein: CASSFGTGTYEQYS.

This clonotype appeared many times. The DNA of the CDR3 is TGCAGCGTAATCGGCTTGGTTGAAGCTTTCTTT. Translated, it gives CSVIGLVEAFF. The J gene is TRBJ1-1, the V gene TRBV29-1, with no clear D. V lost 6 bases to trimming and J lost 7 bases, with 12 bases between them. The CDR3 extends over 11 amino acids. CDR1 SQVTM and CDR2 ANQGSEA come from the germline V gene.

Details on this clonotype: The junction departs from the called germline gene at one end, perhaps through a read error. The chain is built from TRBV29-1 and TRBJ2-7; the D gene is possibly TRBD1 (5 bases). This CDR3 is 13 amino acids long. The germline gives CDR1 SQVTM, CDR2 ANQGSEA. For the CDR3, the DNA is TGTGCCAGCAGCCCGACAGATTCCTACGAGCAGTACTTC. Translated, it gives CASSPTDSYEQYF.

The sample holds many counts of this clonotype. The junction departs from the called germline gene at one end, perhaps through a read error. The chain links TRBV7-7 to TRBJ2-1; D unresolved. Germline V lookup: CDR1 SSHAT, CDR2 FNYEAQ (reference sequence). The CDR3 loop spans 16 amino acids. The CDR3 nucleotides are TGTGCTAGCAGCTTAAGTAGTGCAAGCTCCTACAATGAGCAGTTCTTC. Translated, it gives CASSLSSASSYNEQFF.

A single count supports this clonotype. The chain carries TRBV10-3 and TRBJ1-1; D call uncertain. Germline V gene lookup returns CDR1 ENHRY and CDR2 SYGVKD. Trimming removed 3 bases at V and 3 bases at J, with 11 bases between. This CDR3 is built from 14 residues. CDR3 nucleotide sequence: TGTGCCATCAGTGAATTGTTAGAAGACACTGAAGCTTTCTTT. Translating it yields CAISELLEDTEAFF.

The chain combines TRBV7-9 with TRBJ2-7; no definite D call. V was trimmed by 5 bases and J by 4 bases, leaving 12 bases between them. Per the germline V gene, CDR1 is SEHNR and CDR2 is FQNEAQ (reference sequence). The CDR3 sequence is 13 residues long. In DNA form, the CDR3 reads TGTGCCAGCAGCGTATACCCGGAGTACGAGCAGTACTTC. Residues: CASSVYPEYEQYF.

A remark on this clonotype: A much larger clone differs by one base, so this may be a read error. The chain combines TRBV6-1 with TRBJ1-1; D is uncertain. V shed 8 bases and J shed 2 bases, with 12 bases lying between them. The CDR3 has 13 amino acids. The germline gives CDR1 MNHNS, CDR2 SASEGT. As DNA, the CDR3 is TGTGCCAGCGCTCCAGGCCCCAACACTGAAGCTTTCTTT. It is translated as CASAPGPNTEAFF.